These 5 T cell receptor beta chains originate from one sample sequenced in a study of OX40 agonist ivuxolimab in advanced cancers. Assay: immunoSEQ multiplex PCR; the TCRdb copy retains only in-frame clones and omits some. Here the sample spans about 68,000 clones, about 93% being singletons. Sample: CD4+ or CD8+ T cells sorted from blood, taken in a trial of the OX40 agonist ivuxolimab. Receptors originate from an adult with an advanced solid tumor such as melanoma, head and neck, liver or kidney cancer.

The chain employs TRBV27 and TRBJ1-2; TRBD1 aligns across 9 bases. The CDR3 is made up of 16 amino acids. CDR1 and CDR2 (germline): MNHEY, SMNVEV (reference sequence). The ends lost 2 bases at V and 5 bases at J; junction bases unmatched: 9. The CDR3: CASSLEPTGGWYGYTF. DNA of the CDR3: TGTGCCAGCAGTTTAGAGCCGACAGGGGGATGGTATGGCTACACCTTC.

This clone was seen once. This sequence joins TRBV6-1 and TRBJ1-4, with D possibly matching TRBD1 (5 bases). In germline, CDR1 is MNHNS, CDR2 SASEGT. The CDR3 loop spans 16 amino acids. Trimming left V 1 base short and J 4 bases short, with 13 bases between. The CDR3 nucleotides read TGTGCCAGCAGTGAAGGTCGGGGCAGTTATAATGAAAAACTGTTTTTT. This encodes CASSEGRGSYNEKLFF.

This clone was seen just once. The chain employs TRBV7-9 and TRBJ2-5; a weak D match, TRBD2 (5 bases). V lost 4 bases, J lost 0 bases, and 15 bases lay in between. Looked up from germline, CDR1 is SEHNR and CDR2 is FQNEAQ (reference sequence). This CDR3 is built from 16 residues. This chain's CDR3 is CASSSNSDWNQETQYF. As DNA, the CDR3 is TGTGCCAGCAGCTCTAACTCGGACTGGAACCAAGAGACCCAGTACTTC.

The chain uses TRBV27 and TRBJ1-5; the match to TRBD1 covers 7 bases. Looked up from germline, CDR1 is MNHEY and CDR2 is SMNVEV (reference sequence). The junction had 5 bases not matched to a gene; V was cut back by 6 bases and J by 3 bases. This CDR3 contains 14 residues. CDR3 nucleotides: TGTGCCAGCAGCAACAGGGGTTACAATCAGCCCCAGCATTTT. Translating it yields CASSNRGYNQPQHF.

V is TRBV7-9 and J is TRBJ1-2; the D gene is possibly TRBD1 (6 bases). This CDR3 has 14 amino acids. V was clipped by 4 bases and J by 4 bases, with 13 bases between them. Per the germline V gene, CDR1 is SEHNR and CDR2 is FQNEAQ (reference sequence). This CDR3 is CASSWDTSIYGYTF. The DNA for the CDR3 is TGTGCCAGCAGCTGGGACACATCGATCTATGGCTACACCTTC.